This is a list of T cell receptor beta chains from one sample in a study of blood T cell repertoires in COVID-19. Profiled with immunoSEQ multiplex PCR; TCRdb holds only in-frame clones, not every one. The sample shows about 170,000 clones, around 67% of them seen only once. Sample: peripheral blood. The receptors derive from an elderly woman with acute or convalescent COVID-19. Both conserved end residues are part of each CDR3. D genes are given only for firm matches. Only part of the rows carry a size: once, few, many, or a class if the clone is expanded.

V: TRBV19
J: TRBJ1-3
D: NA
size: NA
DNA: TGTGCCAGTACTGGCTTTGAGGACACCATATATTTT
CDR3: CASTGFEDTIYF

V: TRBV27
J: TRBJ2-3
D: TRBD2
size: NA
DNA: TGTGCCAGCAGTTTATCCCGGGGGGGAGTAGCTGTAGATACGCAGTATTTT
CDR3: CASSLSRGGVAVDTQYF

V: TRBV5-8
J: TRBJ2-1
D: TRBD2
size: NA
DNA: TGTGCCAGCAGCTGGACTAGCGGCGGGTACAATGAGCAGTTCTTC
CDR3: CASSWTSGGYNEQFF

V: TRBV2
J: TRBJ2-7
D: NA
size: NA
DNA: TGTGCCAGCAGTGTACAAGCCTACGAGCAGTACTTC
CDR3: CASSVQAYEQYF

V: TRBV30
J: TRBJ2-1
D: TRBD2
size: few
DNA: TGTGCCTGGAGCAACGGACTAGCGGGAGTACATGAGCAGTTCTTC
CDR3: CAWSNGLAGVHEQFF

V: TRBV28
J: TRBJ1-2
D: NA
size: few
DNA: TGTGCCAGCAGTTTTGAGGGCCGATACTATGGCTACACCTTC
CDR3: CASSFEGRYYGYTF

V: TRBV19
J: TRBJ2-7
D: NA
size: few
DNA: TGTGCCAGTAGTATTCGAGGAGGCCCGGGGGTGGAGCAGTACTTC
CDR3: CASSIRGGPGVEQYF

V: TRBV10-2
J: TRBJ1-2
D: TRBD1
size: NA
DNA: TGCGCCAGCACCCGGACAGGGGCTAACTATGGCTACACCTTC
CDR3: CASTRTGANYGYTF

V: TRBV10-3
J: TRBJ2-5
D: TRBD1
size: NA
DNA: TGTGCCATCAGTAATTCCGGGACAGGGGACCAAGAGACCCAGTACTTC
CDR3: CAISNSGTGDQETQYF

V: TRBV9
J: TRBJ2-1
D: TRBD2
size: NA
DNA: TGTGCCAGCAGCACAACCACTAGCGGGAGTTTGTCCTACAATGAGCAGTTCTTC
CDR3: CASSTTTSGSLSYNEQFF

V: TRBV27
J: TRBJ2-7
D: TRBD2
size: NA
DNA: TGTGCCAGCAGCTTCTATGGGACTAGCGGGACCCGACACTCCTACGAGCAGTACTTC
CDR3: CASSFYGTSGTRHSYEQYF

V: TRBV7-2
J: TRBJ2-5
D: TRBD2
size: NA
DNA: TGTGCCAGCAGCTTAGGAGAGGCGGGAGGTGGAACCCAGTACTTC
CDR3: CASSLGEAGGGTQYF

V: TRBV15
J: TRBJ2-1
D: TRBD2
size: NA
DNA: TGTGCCACCAGCACCCGGACTAGCTCCCAGTTCTTC
CDR3: CATSTRTSSQFF

V: TRBV10-3
J: TRBJ1-5
D: NA
size: NA
DNA: TGTGCCATCAGCACGGACACCGGAGATGGTCAGCCCCAGCATTTT
CDR3: CAISTDTGDGQPQHF

V: TRBV7-9
J: TRBJ1-5
D: NA
size: NA
DNA: TGTGCCAGCAGCCCCTCGGACAAACTTAGCAATCAGCCCCAGCATTTT
CDR3: CASSPSDKLSNQPQHF

V: TRBV28
J: TRBJ2-5
D: NA
size: NA
DNA: TGTGCCAGCAGTTTAGTCCAGGGGGGACAAGAGACCCAGTACTTC
CDR3: CASSLVQGGQETQYF

V: TRBV7-2
J: TRBJ2-7
D: TRBD2
size: NA
DNA: TGTGCCAGCAGCTTAGGACTAGCGGGAGCCCCGATCCCCTACGAGCAGTACTTC
CDR3: CASSLGLAGAPIPYEQYF

V: TRBV28
J: TRBJ1-1
D: TRBD1
size: once
DNA: TGTGCCAGCAGTTTATACGACAGGGGGAGGACTGAAGCTTTCTTT
CDR3: CASSLYDRGRTEAFF

V: TRBV3-1/TRBV3-2
J: TRBJ2-3
D: NA
size: NA
DNA: TGTGCCAGCAGCCAAGATCTAAAGCGGCTCAGCACAGATACGCAGTATTTT
CDR3: CASSQDLKRLSTDTQYF

V: TRBV5-1
J: TRBJ2-6
D: NA
size: NA
DNA: TGCGCCAGCAGCTTCCGAGGAGGGCCTGGGGCCAACGTCCTGACTTTC
CDR3: CASSFRGGPGANVLTF

V: TRBV30
J: TRBJ1-5
D: TRBD1
size: NA
DNA: TGTGCCTGGAGTGCTACCGGGACAGGGGTTTCAAGCAATCAGCCCCAGCATTTT
CDR3: CAWSATGTGVSSNQPQHF

V: TRBV7-9
J: TRBJ1-1
D: NA
size: NA
DNA: TGTGCCAGCAGCCCAATCGGTTCCACTGAAGCTTTCTTT
CDR3: CASSPIGSTEAFF

V: TRBV5-1
J: TRBJ2-3
D: NA
size: NA
DNA: TGCGCCAGCAGCTTCCATTCCGATACGCAGTATTTT
CDR3: CASSFHSDTQYF

V: TRBV7-6
J: TRBJ2-1
D: TRBD2
size: few
DNA: TGTGCCAGCAGCTTAGCGACGGCGGGAGTATGGGAGCAGTTCTTC
CDR3: CASSLATAGVWEQFF

V: TRBV19
J: TRBJ1-6
D: NA
size: NA
DNA: TGTGCCAGTAGTATGGAGGGTTGGTATAATTCACCCCTCCACTTT
CDR3: CASSMEGWYNSPLHF

V: TRBV28
J: TRBJ1-5
D: TRBD1
size: once
DNA: TGTGCCAGCAGGACCTACAGGGGGCCCTACAATCAGCCCCAGCATTTT
CDR3: CASRTYRGPYNQPQHF

V: TRBV5-1
J: TRBJ2-1
D: TRBD2
size: NA
DNA: TGCGCCAGCAGCGGGACTAGCAGATACAATGAGCAGTTCTTC
CDR3: CASSGTSRYNEQFF

V: TRBV7-9
J: TRBJ1-1
D: NA
size: NA
DNA: TGTGCCAGCAGCTTAGGTCTGGGTACAGGGAACACTGAAGCTTTCTTT
CDR3: CASSLGLGTGNTEAFF

V: TRBV10-3
J: TRBJ2-2
D: TRBD2
size: NA
DNA: TGTGCCACCGGGAGGGGAGGAAACACCGGGGAGCTGTTTTTT
CDR3: CATGRGGNTGELFF

V: TRBV27
J: TRBJ2-2
D: TRBD2
size: few
DNA: TGTGCCAGCAGTTTATCCTTACTAGCGGAGAAGTTCGCGAACACCGGGGAGCTGTTTTTT
CDR3: CASSLSLLAEKFANTGELFF

V: TRBV18
J: TRBJ1-1
D: NA
size: NA
DNA: TGTGCCAGCTCAGCCCTGGAGGGGAGGAACACTGAAGCTTTCTTT
CDR3: CASSALEGRNTEAFF

V: TRBV9
J: TRBJ2-7
D: TRBD2
size: NA
DNA: TGTGCCAGCAGCCCTGAAGGGCGCGGGAGAATGGAGCAGTACTTC
CDR3: CASSPEGRGRMEQYF

V: TRBV7-9
J: TRBJ1-1
D: TRBD1
size: NA
DNA: TGTGCCAGCAGCTTAGCGCAGGGGGCCATGATGAACACTGAAGCTTTCTTT
CDR3: CASSLAQGAMMNTEAFF

V: TRBV3-1/TRBV3-2
J: TRBJ2-7
D: NA
size: once
DNA: TGTGCCAGCAGCCAAGAAGGGGCGCTGCGCGAGCAGTACTTC
CDR3: CASSQEGALREQYF

V: TRBV3-1/TRBV3-2
J: TRBJ2-7
D: TRBD2
size: many
DNA: TGTGCCAGCCCCTCGACTGCGGGAGGACCCTACGAGCAGTACTTC
CDR3: CASPSTAGGPYEQYF

V: TRBV20-1
J: TRBJ2-3
D: NA
size: NA
DNA: TGCAGTGCTAGTCTTAGCCCAGATACGCAGTATTTT
CDR3: CSASLSPDTQYF

V: TRBV30
J: TRBJ1-5
D: NA
size: NA
DNA: TGTGCCTGGAGTGGCCCGGGGTCGGGTCAGCCCCAGCATTTT
CDR3: CAWSGPGSGQPQHF

V: TRBV10-3
J: TRBJ1-3
D: NA
size: once
DNA: TGTGCCATCAGACCCGGTACAGGCATACCTCTGGGCGGAAACACCATATATTTT
CDR3: CAIRPGTGIPLGGNTIYF

V: TRBV9
J: TRBJ1-6
D: NA
size: NA
DNA: TGTGCCAGCAGCGACCGGGGTTCTTCCCTCCACTTT
CDR3: CASSDRGSSLHF

V: TRBV4-1
J: TRBJ2-5
D: NA
size: few
DNA: TGCGCCAGCAGCCAAGCGGGAGTAGGGGAGACCCAGTACTTC
CDR3: CASSQAGVGETQYF

V: TRBV5-5
J: TRBJ2-1
D: TRBD2
size: NA
DNA: TGTGCCAGCAGCGGACTGACTAGCGGGAGGTACAATGAGCAGTTCTTC
CDR3: CASSGLTSGRYNEQFF

V: TRBV6-5
J: TRBJ1-3
D: NA
size: NA
DNA: TGTGCCAGCAGAGGGGATGGCTCTGGAAACACCATATATTTT
CDR3: CASRGDGSGNTIYF

V: TRBV27
J: TRBJ1-1
D: NA
size: NA
DNA: TGTGCCAGCAGTTATACCAGCTTACAGGCAGCTTTCTTT
CDR3: CASSYTSLQAAFF

V: TRBV10-3
J: TRBJ1-5
D: TRBD1
size: NA
DNA: TGTGCCATCAGCGCAGGACAGGGCAATCAGCCCCAGCATTTT
CDR3: CAISAGQGNQPQHF